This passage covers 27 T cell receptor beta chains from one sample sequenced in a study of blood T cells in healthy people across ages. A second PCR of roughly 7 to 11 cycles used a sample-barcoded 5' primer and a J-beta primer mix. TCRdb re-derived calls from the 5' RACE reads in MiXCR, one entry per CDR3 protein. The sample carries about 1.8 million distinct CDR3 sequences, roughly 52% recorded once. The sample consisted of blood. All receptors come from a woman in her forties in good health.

The CDR3: CASSEYRAGYTF. CDR3 bases: TGTGCCAGCAGTGAATATAGGGCTGGCTACACCTTC. This sequence joins TRBV25-1 and TRBJ1-2, with D unclear. CDR1 is MGHDK, CDR2 SYGVNS, per germline. This CDR3 region has 12 residues. The V end was cut by 0 bases, the J end by 7 bases, with 6 bases between.

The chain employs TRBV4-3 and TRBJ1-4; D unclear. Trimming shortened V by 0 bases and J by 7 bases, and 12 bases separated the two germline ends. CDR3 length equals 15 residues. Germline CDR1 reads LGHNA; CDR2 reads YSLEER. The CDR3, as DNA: TGCGCCAGCAGCCAAGATAGGCGGGGTAGTGAAAAACTGTTTTTT. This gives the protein CASSQDRRGSEKLFF.

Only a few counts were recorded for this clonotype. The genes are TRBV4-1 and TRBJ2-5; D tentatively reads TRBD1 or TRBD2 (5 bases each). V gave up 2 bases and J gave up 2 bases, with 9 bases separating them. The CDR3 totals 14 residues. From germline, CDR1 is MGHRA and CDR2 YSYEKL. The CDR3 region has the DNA TGCGCCAGCAGCCAATATGGGGGTCAAGAGACCCAGTACTTC. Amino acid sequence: CASSQYGGQETQYF.

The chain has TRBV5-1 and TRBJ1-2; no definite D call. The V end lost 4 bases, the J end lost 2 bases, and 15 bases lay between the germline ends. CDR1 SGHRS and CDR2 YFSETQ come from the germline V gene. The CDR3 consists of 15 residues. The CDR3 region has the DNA TGCGCCAGCAGCCGTGGACGGACGGAGAACTATGGCTACACCTTC. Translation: CASSRGRTENYGYTF.

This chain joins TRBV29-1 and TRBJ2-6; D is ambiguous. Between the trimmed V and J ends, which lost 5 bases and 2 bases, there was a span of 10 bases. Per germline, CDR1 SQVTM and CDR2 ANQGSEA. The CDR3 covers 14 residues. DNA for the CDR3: TGCAGCGTTTCCCACTCTGCTGGGGCCAACGTCCTGACTTTC. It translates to CSVSHSAGANVLTF.

CDR3 region: CAISWDRGYGYTF. DNA of the CDR3: TGTGCCATCAGCTGGGACAGGGGCTATGGCTACACCTTC. The chain links TRBV10-3 to TRBJ1-2; 10 bases map to TRBD1. The J segment lost 4 bases and the V segment lost 6 bases, leaving 2 bases of the junction unmatched. From germline, CDR1 is ENHRY and CDR2 SYGVKD. This CDR3 comprises 13 residues.

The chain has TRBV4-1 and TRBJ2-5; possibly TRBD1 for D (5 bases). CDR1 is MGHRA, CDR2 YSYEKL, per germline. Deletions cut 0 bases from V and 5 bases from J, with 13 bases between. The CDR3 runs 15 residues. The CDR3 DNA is TGCGCCAGCAGCCAAGAGGGGCAACCCTTTGAGACCCAGTACTTC. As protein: CASSQEGQPFETQYF.

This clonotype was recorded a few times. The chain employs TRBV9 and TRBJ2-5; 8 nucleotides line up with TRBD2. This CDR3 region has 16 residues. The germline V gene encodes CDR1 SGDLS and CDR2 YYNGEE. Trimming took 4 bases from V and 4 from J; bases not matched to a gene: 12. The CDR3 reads CASSPHPSGRGETQYF. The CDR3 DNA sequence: TGTGCCAGCAGCCCTCATCCTAGCGGGCGGGGAGAGACCCAGTACTTC.

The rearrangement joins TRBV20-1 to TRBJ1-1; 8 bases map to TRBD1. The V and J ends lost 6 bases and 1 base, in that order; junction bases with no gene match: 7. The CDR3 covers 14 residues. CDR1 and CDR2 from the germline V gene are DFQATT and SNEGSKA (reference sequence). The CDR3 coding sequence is TGCAGTGCGTCCCGCGGGACAGGGAACACTGAAGCTTTCTTT. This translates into CSASRGTGNTEAFF.

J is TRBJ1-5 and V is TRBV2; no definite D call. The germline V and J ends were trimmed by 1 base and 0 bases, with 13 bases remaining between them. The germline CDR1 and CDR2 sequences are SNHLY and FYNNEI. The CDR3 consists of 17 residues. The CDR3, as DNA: TGTGCCAGCAGTGAAGAGGGATACAGCAATAGCAATCAGCCCCAGCATTTT. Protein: CASSEEGYSNSNQPQHF.

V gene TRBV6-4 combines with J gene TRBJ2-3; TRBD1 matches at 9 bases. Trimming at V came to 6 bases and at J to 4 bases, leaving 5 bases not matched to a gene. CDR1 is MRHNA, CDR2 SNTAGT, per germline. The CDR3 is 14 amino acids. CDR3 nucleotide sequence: TGTGCCAGCAGGACCCGACAGGGGGCAGATACGCAGTATTTT. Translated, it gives CASRTRQGADTQYF.

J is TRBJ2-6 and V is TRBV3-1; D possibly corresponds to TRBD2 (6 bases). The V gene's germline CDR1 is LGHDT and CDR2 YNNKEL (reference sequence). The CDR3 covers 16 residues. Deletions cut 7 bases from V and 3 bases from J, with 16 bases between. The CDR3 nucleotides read TGTGCCAGCACCCCGGAGGGTTTCGTTGGGGCCAACGTCCTGACTTTC. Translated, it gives CASTPEGFVGANVLTF.

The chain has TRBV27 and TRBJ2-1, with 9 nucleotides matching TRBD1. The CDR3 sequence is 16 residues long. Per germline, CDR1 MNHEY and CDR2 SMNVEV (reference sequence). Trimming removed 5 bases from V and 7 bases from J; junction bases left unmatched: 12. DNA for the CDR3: TGTGCCAGCAGTAAAGGACCGGGACAGGGAGTAAATGAGCAGTTCTTC. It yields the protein CASSKGPGQGVNEQFF.

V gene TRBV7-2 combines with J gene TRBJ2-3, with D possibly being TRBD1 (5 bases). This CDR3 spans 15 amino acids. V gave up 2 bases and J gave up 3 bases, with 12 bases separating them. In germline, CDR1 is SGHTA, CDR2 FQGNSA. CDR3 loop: CASSLLSSGTDTQYF. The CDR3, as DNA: TGTGCCAGCAGCTTACTCTCGTCAGGGACAGATACGCAGTATTTT.

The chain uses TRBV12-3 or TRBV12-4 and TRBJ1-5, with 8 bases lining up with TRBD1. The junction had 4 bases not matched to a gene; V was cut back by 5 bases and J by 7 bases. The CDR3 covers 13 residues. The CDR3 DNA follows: TGTGCCAGCAGTCGGACAGGGTGGCAGCCCCAGCATTTT. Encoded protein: CASSRTGWQPQHF.

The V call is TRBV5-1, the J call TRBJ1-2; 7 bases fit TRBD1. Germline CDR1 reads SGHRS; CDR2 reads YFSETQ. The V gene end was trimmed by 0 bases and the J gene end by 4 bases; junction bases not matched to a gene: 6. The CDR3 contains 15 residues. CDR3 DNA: TGCGCCAGCAGCTTGGCCCCGGGACAGAGCTATGGCTACACCTTC. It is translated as CASSLAPGQSYGYTF.

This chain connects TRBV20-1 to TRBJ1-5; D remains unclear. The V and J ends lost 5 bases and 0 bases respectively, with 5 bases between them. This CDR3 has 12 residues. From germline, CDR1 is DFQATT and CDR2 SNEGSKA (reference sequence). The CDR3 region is CSAPYSNQPQHF. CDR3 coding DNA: TGCAGTGCTCCCTATAGCAATCAGCCCCAGCATTTT.

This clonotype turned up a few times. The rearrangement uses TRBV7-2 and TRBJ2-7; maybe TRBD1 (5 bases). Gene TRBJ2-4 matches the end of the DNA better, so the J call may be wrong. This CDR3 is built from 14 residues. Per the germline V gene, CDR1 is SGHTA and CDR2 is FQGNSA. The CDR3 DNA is TGTGCCAGCAGCTTAACAGGCCCCATTAACATTCAGTACTTC. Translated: CASSLTGPINIQYF.

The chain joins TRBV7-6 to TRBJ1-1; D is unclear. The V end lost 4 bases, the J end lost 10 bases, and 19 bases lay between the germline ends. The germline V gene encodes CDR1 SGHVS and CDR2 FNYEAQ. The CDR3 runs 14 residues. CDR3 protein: CASSSDPSGEAAFF. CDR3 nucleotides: TGTGCCAGCAGCTCAGACCCCTCCGGCGAAGCAGCTTTCTTT.

DNA for the CDR3: TGCGCCAGCAGCCTGACGACTAGCGGGGGGCGGAATGAGCAGTTCTTC. This codes for CASSLTTSGGRNEQFF. This chain connects TRBV4-1 to TRBJ2-1, with TRBD2 matching over 13 bases. CDR3 size: 16 residues. J gave up 7 bases and V 4 bases, and 7 bases lay outside the gene matches. Germline CDR1 and CDR2: MGHRA and YSYEKL.

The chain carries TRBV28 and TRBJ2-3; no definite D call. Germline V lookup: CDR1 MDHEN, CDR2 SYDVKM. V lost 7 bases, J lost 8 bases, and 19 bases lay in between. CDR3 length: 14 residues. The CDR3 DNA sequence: TGTGCCAGCAAGGACCCACTCGGCCCGAGTACGCAGTATTTT. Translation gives CASKDPLGPSTQYF.

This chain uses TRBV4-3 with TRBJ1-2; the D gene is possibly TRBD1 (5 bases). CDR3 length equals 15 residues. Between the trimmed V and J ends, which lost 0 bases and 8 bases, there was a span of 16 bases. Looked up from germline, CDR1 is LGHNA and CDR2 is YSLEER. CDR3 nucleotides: TGCGCCAGCAGCCAAGATCGGGCTTGGGGGAGGGGCTACACCTTC. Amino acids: CASSQDRAWGRGYTF.

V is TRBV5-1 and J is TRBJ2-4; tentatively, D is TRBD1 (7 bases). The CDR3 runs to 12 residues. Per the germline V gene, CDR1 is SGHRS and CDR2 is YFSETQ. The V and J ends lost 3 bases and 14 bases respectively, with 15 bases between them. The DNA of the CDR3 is TGCGCCAGCAGCTGGAGGGGCCAGGGGGAGTACTTC. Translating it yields CASSWRGQGEYF.

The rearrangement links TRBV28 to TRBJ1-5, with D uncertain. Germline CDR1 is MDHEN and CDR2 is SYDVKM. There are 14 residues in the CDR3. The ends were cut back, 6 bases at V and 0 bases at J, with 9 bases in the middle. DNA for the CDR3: TGTGCCAGCAGACGAACAAATAGCAATCAGCCCCAGCATTTT. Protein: CASRRTNSNQPQHF.

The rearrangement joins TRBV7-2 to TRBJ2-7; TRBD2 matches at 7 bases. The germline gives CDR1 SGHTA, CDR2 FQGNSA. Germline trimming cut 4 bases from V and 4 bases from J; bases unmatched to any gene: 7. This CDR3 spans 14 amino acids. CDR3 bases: TGTGCCAGCAGCTCAGAGGCTAGCGGTTACGAGCAGTACTTC. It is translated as CASSSEASGYEQYF.

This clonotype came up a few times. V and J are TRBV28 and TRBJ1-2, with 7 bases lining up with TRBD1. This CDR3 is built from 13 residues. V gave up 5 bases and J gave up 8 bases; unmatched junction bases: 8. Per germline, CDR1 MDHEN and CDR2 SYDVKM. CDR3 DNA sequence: TGTGCCAGCAGTGCGTACAGGGGTTCGGGCTACACCTTC. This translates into CASSAYRGSGYTF.

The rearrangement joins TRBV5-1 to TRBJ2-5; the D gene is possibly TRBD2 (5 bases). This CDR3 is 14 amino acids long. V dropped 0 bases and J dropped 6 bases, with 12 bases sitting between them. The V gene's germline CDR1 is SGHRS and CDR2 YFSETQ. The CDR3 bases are TGCGCCAGCAGCTTGGGGGCTAGCACTAAGACCCAGTACTTC. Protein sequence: CASSLGASTKTQYF. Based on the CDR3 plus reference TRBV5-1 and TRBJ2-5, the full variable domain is KAGVTQTPRYLIKTRGQQVTLSCSPISGHRSVSWYQQTPGQGLQFLFEYFSETQRNKGNFPGRFSGRQFSNSRSEMNVSTLELGDSALYLCASSLGASTKTQYFGPGTRLLVL.